The sequence of this TCR beta chain was determined in a study of shared clonotypes between healthy human individuals. Whole-study results and caveats: Estimated richness values were generally larger in naive subsets than in memory subsets.

Trimming cost V 4 bases and J 7 bases, with 20 bases left between them. The CDR3 loop spans 15 amino acids. Germline assignment: CDR1 SGHTA and CDR2 FQGTGA. Of note for this clone: The antigen remains unidentified.

Profiled with immunoSEQ multiplex PCR; TCRdb holds only in-frame clones, not every one. Seen here are a few million clones, 92% observed once, and the top ten hold 0.3% to 0.4%. The TCR sequence derives from a man between 18 and 35 years old in good health. Some clones in this sample may be carry-over from other donors' samples. Sequenced sample: naive CD4+ T cells from PBMCs. The subset here: CD45RA+ positively selected. The chain couples TRBV7-3 to TRBJ2-7, with D perhaps TRBD1 (6 bases). CDR3 coding DNA: TGTGCCAGCAGCTCCATTGGGGACAACTCGGGGGAGCAGTACTTC. Protein: CASSSIGDNSGEQYF.